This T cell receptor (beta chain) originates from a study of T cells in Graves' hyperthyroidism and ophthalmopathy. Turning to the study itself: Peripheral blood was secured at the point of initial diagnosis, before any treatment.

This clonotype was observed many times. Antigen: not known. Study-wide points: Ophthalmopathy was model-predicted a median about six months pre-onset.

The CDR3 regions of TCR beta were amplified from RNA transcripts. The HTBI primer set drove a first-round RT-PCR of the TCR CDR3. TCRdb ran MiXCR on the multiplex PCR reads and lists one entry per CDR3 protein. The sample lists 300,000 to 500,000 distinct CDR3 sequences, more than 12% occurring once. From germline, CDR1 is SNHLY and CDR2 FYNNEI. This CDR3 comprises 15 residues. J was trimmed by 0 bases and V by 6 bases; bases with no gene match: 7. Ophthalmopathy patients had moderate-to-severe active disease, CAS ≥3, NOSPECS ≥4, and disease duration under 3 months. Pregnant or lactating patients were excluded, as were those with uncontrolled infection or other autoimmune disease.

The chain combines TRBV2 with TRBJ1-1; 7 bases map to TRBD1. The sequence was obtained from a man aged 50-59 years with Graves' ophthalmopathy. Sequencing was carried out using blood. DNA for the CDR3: TGTGCCAGCAGATCGGACGGGACAGTGAACACTGAAGCTTTCTTT. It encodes CASRSDGTVNTEAFF.